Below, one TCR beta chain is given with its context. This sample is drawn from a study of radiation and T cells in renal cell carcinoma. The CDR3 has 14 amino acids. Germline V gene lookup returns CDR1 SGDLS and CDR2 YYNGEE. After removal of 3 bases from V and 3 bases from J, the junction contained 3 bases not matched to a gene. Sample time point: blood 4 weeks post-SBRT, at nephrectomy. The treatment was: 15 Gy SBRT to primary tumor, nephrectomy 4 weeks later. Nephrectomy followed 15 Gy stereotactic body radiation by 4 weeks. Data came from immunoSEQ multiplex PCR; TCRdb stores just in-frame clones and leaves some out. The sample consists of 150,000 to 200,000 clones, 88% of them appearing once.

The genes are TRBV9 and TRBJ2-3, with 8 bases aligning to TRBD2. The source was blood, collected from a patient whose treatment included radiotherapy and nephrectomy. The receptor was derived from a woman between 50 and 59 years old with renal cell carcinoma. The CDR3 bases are TGTGCCAGCAGCGCGGGCGGGGGGACAGATACGCAGTATTTT. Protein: CASSAGGGTDTQYF.